This T cell receptor (beta chain) derives from a study of OX40 agonist ivuxolimab in advanced cancers. General study findings and limits: The study found among the lowest clonal expansion in partial responders at 0.1-3.0 mg/kg.

Concerning this clone itself: What it binds is unknown.

Sequencing used immunoSEQ multiplex PCR; TCRdb keeps in-frame clones, though not all of them. Of some 99,000 clones detected, about 86% appear once; the ten largest clones hold roughly 1.5%. Germline V CDR1 and CDR2: LNHDA, SQIVND (reference sequence). The CDR3 runs to 17 residues. V dropped 7 bases and J dropped 3; count of bases not matched to a gene: 18. The V gene is TRBV19, the J gene TRBJ2-7; TRBD1 aligns across 7 bases. This receptor was obtained from an adult with an advanced solid tumor such as melanoma, head and neck, liver or kidney cancer. Sequenced material: CD4+ or CD8+ T cells sorted from blood, taken in a trial of the OX40 agonist ivuxolimab. The CDR3 bases are TGTGCCAGTAATACAACTGTGTTCCGGGACAGCTACTACGAGCAGTACTTC. This gives the protein CASNTTVFRDSYYEQYF.